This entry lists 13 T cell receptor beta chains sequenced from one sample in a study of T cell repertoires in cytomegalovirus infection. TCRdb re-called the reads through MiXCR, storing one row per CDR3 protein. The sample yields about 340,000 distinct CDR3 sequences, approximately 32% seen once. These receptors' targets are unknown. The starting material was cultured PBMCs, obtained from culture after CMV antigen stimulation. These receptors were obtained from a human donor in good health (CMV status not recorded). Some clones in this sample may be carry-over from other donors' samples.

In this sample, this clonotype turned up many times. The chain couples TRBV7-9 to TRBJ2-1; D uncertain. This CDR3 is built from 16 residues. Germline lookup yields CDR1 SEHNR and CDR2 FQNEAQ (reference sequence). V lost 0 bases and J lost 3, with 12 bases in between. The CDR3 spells CASSLARYQNYNEQFF. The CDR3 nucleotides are TGTGCCAGCAGCTTAGCCCGGTACCAGAACTACAATGAGCAGTTCTTC.

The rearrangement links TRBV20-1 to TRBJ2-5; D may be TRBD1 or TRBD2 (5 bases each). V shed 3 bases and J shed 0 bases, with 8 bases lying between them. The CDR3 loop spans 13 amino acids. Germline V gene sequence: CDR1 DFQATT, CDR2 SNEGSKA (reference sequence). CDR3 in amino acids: CSARRGYQETQYF. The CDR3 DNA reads TGCAGTGCTAGGAGGGGCTACCAAGAGACCCAGTACTTC.

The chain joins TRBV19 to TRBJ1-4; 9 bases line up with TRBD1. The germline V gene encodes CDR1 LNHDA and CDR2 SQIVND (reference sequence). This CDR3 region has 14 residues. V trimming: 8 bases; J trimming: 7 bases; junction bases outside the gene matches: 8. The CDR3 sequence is CASLFRDRAEKLFF. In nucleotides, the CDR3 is TGTGCCAGTCTTTTCCGGGACAGGGCTGAAAAACTGTTTTTT.

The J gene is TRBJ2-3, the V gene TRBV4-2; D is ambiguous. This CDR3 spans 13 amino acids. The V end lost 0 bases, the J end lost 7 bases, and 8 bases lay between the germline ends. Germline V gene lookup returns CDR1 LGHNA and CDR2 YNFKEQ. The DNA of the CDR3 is TGTGCCAGCAGCCAAGATCGGCTAAATACGCAGTATTTT. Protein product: CASSQDRLNTQYF.

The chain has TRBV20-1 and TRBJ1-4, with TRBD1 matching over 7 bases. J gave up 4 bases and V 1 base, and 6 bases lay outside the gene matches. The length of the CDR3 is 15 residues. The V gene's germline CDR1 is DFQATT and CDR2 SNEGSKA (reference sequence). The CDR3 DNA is TGCAGTGCTAGAGCCACAGGGGACGGTAATGAAAAACTGTTTTTT. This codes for CSARATGDGNEKLFF.

The CDR3 protein is CASSRRVTEAFF. The CDR3 DNA sequence: TGTGCCAGCAGTCGAAGAGTAACTGAAGCTTTCTTT. The chain links TRBV6-1 to TRBJ1-1; unclear D gene. CDR3 length equals 12 residues. V was cut by 5 bases and J by 5 bases, with 9 bases left in between. Germline lookup yields CDR1 MNHNS and CDR2 SASEGT.

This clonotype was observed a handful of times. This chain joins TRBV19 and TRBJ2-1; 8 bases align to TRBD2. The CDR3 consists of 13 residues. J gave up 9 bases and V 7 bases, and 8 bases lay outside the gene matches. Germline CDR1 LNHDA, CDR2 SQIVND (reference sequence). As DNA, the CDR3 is TGTGCCAGTAACCCCGGGAGGGCCGGTGAGCAGTTCTTC. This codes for CASNPGRAGEQFF.

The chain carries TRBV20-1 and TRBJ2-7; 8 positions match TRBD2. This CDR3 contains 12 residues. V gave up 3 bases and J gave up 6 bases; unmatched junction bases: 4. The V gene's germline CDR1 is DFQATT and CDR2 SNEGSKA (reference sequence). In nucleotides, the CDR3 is TGCAGTGCTAGCGGACTAGCAGGCGAGCAGTACTTC. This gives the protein CSASGLAGEQYF.

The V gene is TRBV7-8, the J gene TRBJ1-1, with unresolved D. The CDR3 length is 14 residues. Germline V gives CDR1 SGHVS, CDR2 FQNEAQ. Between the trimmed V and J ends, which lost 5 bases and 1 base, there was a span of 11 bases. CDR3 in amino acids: CASSTTTGNTEAFF. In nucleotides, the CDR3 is TGTGCCAGCAGCACCACGACGGGGAACACTGAAGCTTTCTTT.

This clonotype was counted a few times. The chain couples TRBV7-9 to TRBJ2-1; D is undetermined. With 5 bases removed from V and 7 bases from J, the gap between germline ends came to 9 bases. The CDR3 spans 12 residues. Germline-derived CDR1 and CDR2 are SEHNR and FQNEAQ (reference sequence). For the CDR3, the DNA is TGTGCCAGCAGCGCAGAAGGGAATGAGCAGTTCTTC. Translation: CASSAEGNEQFF.

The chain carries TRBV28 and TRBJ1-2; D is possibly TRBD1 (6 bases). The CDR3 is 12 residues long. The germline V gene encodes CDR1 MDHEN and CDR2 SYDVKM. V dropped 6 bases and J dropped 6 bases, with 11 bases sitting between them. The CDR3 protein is CASRIQGNGYTF. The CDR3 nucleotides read TGTGCCAGCAGGATACAGGGTAATGGCTACACCTTC.

This CDR3 is CASSASGGDFNEQFF. The CDR3, as DNA: TGTGCCAGCAGCGCTAGCGGGGGGGATTTCAATGAGCAGTTCTTC. The rearrangement links TRBV7-4 to TRBJ2-1; 12 bases match TRBD2. Germline V gives CDR1 SGHVT, CDR2 SQSDAQ. CDR3 size: 15 residues. Unmatched junction bases numbered 5, after V lost 5 bases and J lost 6 bases.

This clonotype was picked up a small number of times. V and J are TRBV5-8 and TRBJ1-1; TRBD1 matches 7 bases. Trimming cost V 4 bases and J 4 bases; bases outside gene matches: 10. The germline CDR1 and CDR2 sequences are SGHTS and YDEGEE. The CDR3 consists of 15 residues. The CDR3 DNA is TGTGCCAGCAGCACCGGGACAGCCATTGGCACTGAAGCTTTCTTT. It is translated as CASSTGTAIGTEAFF.